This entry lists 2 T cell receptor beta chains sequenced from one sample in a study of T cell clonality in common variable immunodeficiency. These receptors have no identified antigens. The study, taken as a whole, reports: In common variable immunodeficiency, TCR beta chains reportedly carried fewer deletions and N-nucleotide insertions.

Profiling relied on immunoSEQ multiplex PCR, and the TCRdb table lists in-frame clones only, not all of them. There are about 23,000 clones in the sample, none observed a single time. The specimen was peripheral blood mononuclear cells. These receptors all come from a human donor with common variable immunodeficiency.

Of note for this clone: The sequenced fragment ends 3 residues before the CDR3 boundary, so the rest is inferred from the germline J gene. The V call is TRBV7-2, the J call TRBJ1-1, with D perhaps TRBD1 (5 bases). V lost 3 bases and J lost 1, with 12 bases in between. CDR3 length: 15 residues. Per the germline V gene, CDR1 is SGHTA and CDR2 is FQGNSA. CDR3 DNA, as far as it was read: TGTGCCAGCAGCTTTTGGACAACCCCGAACACTGAA. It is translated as CASSFWTTPNTE. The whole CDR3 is CASSFWTTPNTEAFF.

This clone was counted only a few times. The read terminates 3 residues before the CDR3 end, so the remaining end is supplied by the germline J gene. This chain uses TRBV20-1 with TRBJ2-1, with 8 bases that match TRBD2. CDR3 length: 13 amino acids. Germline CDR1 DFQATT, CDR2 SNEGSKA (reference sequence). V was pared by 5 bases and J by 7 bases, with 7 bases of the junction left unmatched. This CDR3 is CSAERGRGNEQFF. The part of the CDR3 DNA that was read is TGCAGTGCTGAGCGGGGGAGGGGGAATGAG.